The clone carrying this T cell receptor (beta chain) has more than one count but fewer than ten. The assay was immunoSEQ multiplex PCR, and TCRdb's table has in-frame clones only and misses some. Here the sample spans about 400,000 clones, nearly 90% being singletons. V shed 4 bases, J shed 0 bases, and the junction held 11 bases outside the gene matches. Germline V gene lookup returns CDR1 MGHRA and CDR2 YSYEKL. The CDR3 spans 17 residues. This entry comes from a study of blood T cell repertoires in COVID-19. The chain has TRBV4-1 and TRBJ2-7; 8 bases are shared with TRBD1. The receptor comes from a woman between 40 and 55 years old with acute COVID-19. The specimen was PBMCs or T cells enriched from blood (not recorded which). CDR3 nucleotide sequence: TGCGCCAGCAGCCCCTATACGACAGGGGTGGACTCCTACGAGCAGTACTTC. This sequence encodes CASSPYTTGVDSYEQYF.